This T cell receptor beta chain was documented in a study of blood T cells in healthy people across ages. Sample-barcoded 5' priming and a J-beta primer mix drove a second PCR of 7 to 11 cycles. Via MiXCR, TCRdb re-called the 5' RACE reads, giving one row per CDR3 protein. The repertoire has 1 million or so distinct CDR3 sequences, under 30% of them found once; the top ten carry around 0.7%. About 9.6 milliliters of peripheral blood were drawn from each donor into EDTA-treated tubes. This clonotype was counted only a few times. Its antigen is still unknown. Study-wide points: A conclusive naive versus antigen-experienced comparison was prevented by the unsorted PBMCs.

These same records also appear under a second study, on T cells of mothers and their children.

The TCR originated in a girl aged 2-9 years in good health. The material sequenced was blood.

The CDR3 DNA follows: TGTGCCAGCTCCGTCCAGGCCAACACCGGGGAGCTGTTTTTT. Protein: CASSVQANTGELFF. The chain joins TRBV11-1 to TRBJ2-2; D is undetermined. Trimming took off 8 bases at V and 2 bases at J, with 12 bases between the two ends. Germline V gene data show CDR1 as SGHAT and CDR2 as FQDESV (reference sequence). The CDR3 length is 14 residues.